The 27 T cell receptor beta chains in this list originate from one sample, sequenced in a study of T cell repertoires in cytomegalovirus infection (dated by TCRdb to the late 2010s). The treatment or condition label corresponds to: in vitro stimulation with specific CMV peptide epitopes to enrich CMV-specific T cells. No antigens are known for them. Sequencing was carried out with an Illumina HiSeq 1500. TCRdb trimmed the raw reads at Q25, called clones with MiXCR and kept productive beta chains. Entries are consolidated by CDR3 protein sequence, retaining the most common genes and DNA. The sample data list approximately 1,000,000 distinct CDR3 sequences, and about a third of these were observed just once. The biggest ten clones account for about an eighth of the sample. The sample consisted of cultured CD8+ T cells from PBMCs, taken from culture after CMV antigen stimulation. The source of these receptors is a human donor in good health (CMV status not recorded). Some clones in this sample may be carry-over from other donors' samples.

This clonotype was counted only a few times. CDR3 bases: TGTGCCAGCAGTGCGCCGATTGTGCGGGGGGCCCCGCTGAGTCACACCGGGGAGCTGTTTTTT. Translation: CASSAPIVRGAPLSHTGELFF. This sequence joins TRBV6-6 and TRBJ2-2, with TRBD2 identical over 8 bases. Losses at the gene ends were 5 bases for V and 3 bases for J; bases not matched to a gene: 23. Germline V CDR1 and CDR2: MNHNY, SVGAGI (reference sequence). The CDR3 extends over 21 amino acids.

This clonotype was counted between two and nine times. This may stem from a read error, because a much larger clone lies one nucleotide away. V and J are TRBV5-4 and TRBJ2-5; tentative D call: TRBD1 (5 bases). This CDR3 is built from 12 residues. V lost 2 bases to trimming and J lost 5 bases, with 7 bases between them. Per germline, CDR1 SGHNT and CDR2 YYREEE (reference sequence). The CDR3 sequence: CASSLGDETQYF. The CDR3 DNA reads as TGTGCCAGCAGCTTAGGGGATGAGACCCAGTACTTC.

This clonotype came up a few times. The CDR3 loop reads CATGISSNQPQHF. The CDR3 nucleotides are TGCGCCACGGGAATCTCTAGCAATCAGCCCCAGCATTTT. This chain links TRBV4-1 with TRBJ1-5; D is undetermined. This CDR3 region has 13 residues. V gave up 10 bases and J gave up 0 bases, with 10 bases separating them. Per germline, CDR1 MGHRA and CDR2 YSYEKL.

A note on this clonotype: A read error may produce the germline difference seen at one junction end. V gene TRBV4-1 combines with J gene TRBJ1-5; D gene unclear. Germline lookup yields CDR1 MGHRA and CDR2 YSYEKL. This CDR3 spans 14 amino acids. CDR3 DNA: TGCGCCAGAAGCCAAGATGAGGGCAGCCAGCCCCAGCATTTT. Translating gives CARSQDEGSQPQHF.

V usage is TRBV6-2 or TRBV6-3 and J usage is TRBJ1-4, with TRBD1 identical over 10 bases. The trim removed 8 bases at V and 8 bases at J, leaving 8 bases unmatched. The length of the CDR3 is 14 residues. Germline CDR1 and CDR2: MNHEY and SVGEGT. This CDR3 reads CASHTDRGLEKLFF. The CDR3 nucleotides read TGTGCCAGCCATACCGACAGGGGGCTCGAAAAACTGTTTTTT.

The V gene is TRBV27, the J gene TRBJ1-5; the D is unclear. The germline V and J ends were trimmed by 5 bases and 5 bases, with 10 bases remaining between them. Germline V gives CDR1 MNHEY, CDR2 SMNVEV (reference sequence). This CDR3 spans 13 amino acids. The CDR3 DNA is TGTGCCAGCAGTATTTTCCGGGATCAGCCCCAGCATTTT. Translated: CASSIFRDQPQHF.

This clonotype appeared a few times. This sequence joins TRBV12-3 or TRBV12-4 and TRBJ2-2, with 8 bases identical to TRBD2. The CDR3 spans 15 residues. The V gene end was trimmed by 7 bases and the J gene end by 4 bases; junction bases not matched to a gene: 8. CDR3 DNA sequence: TGTGCCAGCACCTTGGGTAGCGGGGTCACCGGGGAGCTGTTTTTT. Its translation is CASTLGSGVTGELFF.

As for this clonotype: A read error may explain this, as a much larger clone is one base away. The chain combines TRBV7-8 with TRBJ1-6; D is perhaps TRBD1 (5 bases). Germline CDR1 and CDR2: SGHVS and FQNEAQ. This CDR3 is 12 amino acids long. This chain's CDR3 is CAGGTPNSPLYF. CDR3 bases: TGTGCCGGAGGGACGCCTAATTCACCCCTCTACTTT.

This clonotype was counted only a few times. This chain uses TRBV7-9 with TRBJ2-7, with D tentatively TRBD1 (6 bases). Germline CDR1 and CDR2: SEHNR and FQNEAQ (reference sequence). This CDR3 contains 13 residues. Trimming removed 4 bases at V and 7 bases at J, with 14 bases between. The DNA of the CDR3 is TGTGCCAGCAGCTCTGGACAGCCTGGGGAGCAGTACGTC. Translating gives CASSSGQPGEQYV.

Only a few counts were recorded for this clonotype. The V and J genes are TRBV20-1 and TRBJ2-5; the match to TRBD2 covers 11 bases. The CDR3 has 17 amino acids. V shed 0 bases and J 5 bases; nucleotides not matched to a gene: 11. Germline lookup yields CDR1 DFQATT and CDR2 SNEGSKA (reference sequence). The CDR3 reads CSARDTSGGQILETQYF. In DNA form, the CDR3 reads TGCAGTGCTAGAGATACTAGCGGGGGTCAGATCCTGGAGACCCAGTACTTC.

CDR3 protein: CASTLREALGEEQFF. The DNA of the CDR3 is TGTGCCAGCACCCTACGGGAGGCTTTAGGCGAGGAGCAGTTCTTC. The chain couples TRBV28 to TRBJ2-1; 7 positions agree with TRBD2. The V segment lost 7 bases and the J segment 10 bases; nucleotides outside the gene matches: 16. This CDR3 comprises 15 residues. Per the germline V gene, CDR1 is MDHEN and CDR2 is SYDVKM.

A few counts support this clonotype. This chain uses TRBV5-1 with TRBJ2-1, with 7 bases fitting TRBD1. The junction had 4 bases not matched to a gene; V was cut back by 4 bases and J by 6 bases. The CDR3 extends over 13 amino acids. CDR1 is SGHRS and CDR2 is YFSETQ in the germline V gene. The CDR3 protein is CASSQTGFNEQFF. The CDR3 coding sequence is TGCGCCAGCAGCCAGACAGGGTTCAATGAGCAGTTCTTC.

V usage is TRBV6-2 or TRBV6-3 and J usage is TRBJ1-6, with a weak D call TRBD1 (6 bases). V was shortened by 0 bases and J by 7 bases, with 16 bases between the two germline ends. Germline-derived CDR1 and CDR2 are MNHEY and SVGEGT. This CDR3 has 17 residues. DNA for the CDR3: TGTGCCAGCAGTTACTCGTTGAGAAAGGGGGTCAATTCACCCCTCCACTTT. It translates to CASSYSLRKGVNSPLHF.

Notes on this clonotype: A single base separates this from a much larger clone, so it may be a read error. The chain is built from TRBV7-6 and TRBJ1-2; 9 nucleotides match TRBD1. The CDR3 is 16 amino acids. V shed 6 bases and J 6 bases; nucleotides not matched to a gene: 14. Germline CDR1 reads SGHVS; CDR2 reads FNYEAQ. In DNA, the CDR3 is TGTGCCAGCAGTAGCGAGAGGGACAGGGACGAACATGGCTACACCTTC. Translation: CASSSERDRDEHGYTF. The full variable domain, rest sourced from reference TRBV7-6 and TRBJ1-2, is GAGVSQSPRYKVTKRGQDVALRCDPISGHVSLYWYRQALGQGPEFLTYFNYEAQQDKSGLPNDRFSAERPEGSISTLTIQRTEQRDSAMYRCASSSERDRDEHGYTFGSGTRLTVV.

The chain is built from TRBV6-1 and TRBJ1-5; D may be TRBD1 (5 bases). This CDR3 spans 13 amino acids. The ends were cut back, 5 bases at V and 4 bases at J, with 9 bases in the middle. Germline V CDR1 and CDR2: MNHNS, SASEGT. CDR3 sequence: CASSKTANQPQHF. The DNA of the CDR3 is TGTGCCAGCAGTAAGACAGCGAATCAGCCCCAGCATTTT.

In its sample, this clonotype was seen many times. The chain combines TRBV12-3 or TRBV12-4 with TRBJ1-1; D gene uncertain. V gave up 1 base and J gave up 1 base, with 7 bases separating them. The CDR3 has 14 amino acids. The CDR3 protein is CASSLVQPNTEAFF. CDR3 in DNA: TGTGCCAGCAGTTTAGTCCAGCCGAACACTGAAGCTTTCTTT.

This clonotype was found many times. CDR3 region: CASSRPGQPYGYTF. The CDR3 DNA is TGTGCCAGCAGCCGTCCGGGACAGCCCTATGGCTACACCTTC. The V gene is TRBV7-9, the J gene TRBJ1-2; 7 bases fit TRBD1. J gave up 4 bases and V 5 bases, and 7 bases lay outside the gene matches. The CDR3 sequence is 14 residues long. Per the germline V gene, CDR1 is SEHNR and CDR2 is FQNEAQ (reference sequence).

This clonotype came up a few times. V usage is TRBV20-1 and J usage is TRBJ2-5; no clear D gene. From germline, CDR1 is DFQATT and CDR2 SNEGSKA (reference sequence). V was shortened by 5 bases and J by 2 bases, with 15 bases between the two germline ends. The CDR3 consists of 14 residues. The CDR3 DNA reads TGCAGTGCTCCCTCGACATCCCATCAAGAGACCCAGTACTTC. Translated, it gives CSAPSTSHQETQYF.

The CDR3 is CASSFPDRGMDGYTF. Written as DNA, the CDR3 is TGTGCCAGCAGTTTCCCGGACAGGGGAATGGATGGCTACACCTTC. J is TRBJ1-2 and V is TRBV28; TRBD1 matches at 9 bases. Germline V gives CDR1 MDHEN, CDR2 SYDVKM. The CDR3 is made up of 15 amino acids. With V trimmed by 3 bases and J by 6 bases, 8 bases remained unmatched.

J is TRBJ2-1 and V is TRBV6-2 or TRBV6-3; 8 nucleotides match TRBD1. This CDR3 region has 16 residues. The V gene end was trimmed by 5 bases and the J gene end by 9 bases; junction bases not matched to a gene: 15. Germline V gives CDR1 MNHEY, CDR2 SVGEGT. CDR3 DNA sequence: TGTGCCAGCAGTCCTACCCTGGACAGGGTCACGGGTGAGCAGTTCTTC. This codes for CASSPTLDRVTGEQFF.

This clonotype was recorded a few times. The V gene is TRBV25-1, the J gene TRBJ1-2; D is perhaps TRBD1 (6 bases). CDR3 length: 15 amino acids. In germline, CDR1 is MGHDK, CDR2 SYGVNS. Deletions cut 1 base from V and 4 bases from J, with 13 bases between. The CDR3 DNA follows: TGTGCCAGCAGTGAATGGGGGGCGCGAGTCTATGGCTACACCTTC. This sequence encodes CASSEWGARVYGYTF.

The gene calls are TRBV7-8 and TRBJ2-2; D is possibly TRBD1 or TRBD2 (5 bases each). Germline V CDR1 and CDR2: SGHVS, FQNEAQ. The V end lost 2 bases, the J end lost 0 bases, and 16 bases lay between the germline ends. The CDR3 spans 18 residues. DNA for the CDR3: TGTGCCAGCAGCTTACAGAGGGGTGCCAAGGCGAACACCGGGGAGCTGTTTTTT. Amino acids: CASSLQRGAKANTGELFF.

The count of this clonotype is one. This rearrangement joins TRBV20-1 to TRBJ1-2; D is possibly TRBD1 (5 bases). CDR1 DFQATT and CDR2 SNEGSKA come from the germline V gene (reference sequence). V gave up 0 bases and J gave up 8 bases, with 22 bases separating them. The length of the CDR3 is 16 residues. In DNA form, the CDR3 reads TGCAGTGCTAGAGATTGGACTCTAGGGACGGACGGGGGCTACACCTTC. Its translation is CSARDWTLGTDGGYTF.

A word on this clonotype: This may be a read error: a much more frequent sequence differs by one nucleotide. The genes are TRBV6-6 and TRBJ2-1; 8 bases line up with TRBD2. The germline V gene encodes CDR1 MNHNY and CDR2 SVGAGI (reference sequence). The CDR3 has 15 residues. The ends lost 7 bases at V and 5 bases at J; junction bases unmatched: 10. CDR3 nucleotides: TGTGCCAGCACCTCGTGGGAGCGGGGGCACAATGAGCAGTTCTTC. This translates into CASTSWERGHNEQFF.

The chain employs TRBV7-2 and TRBJ2-1; D ambiguous. Germline loops: CDR1 SGHTA, CDR2 FQGNSA. Trimming removed 1 base from V and 7 bases from J, with 14 bases in between. The CDR3 has 15 residues. The CDR3, as DNA: TGTGCCAGCAGCTTAGAACTGTTTGAGAAGAATGAGCAGTTCTTC. Translated, it gives CASSLELFEKNEQFF. Drawing the rest from reference TRBV7-2 and TRBJ2-1, the complete variable domain is GAGVSQSPSNKVTEKGKDVELRCDPISGHTALYWYRQSLGQGLEFLIYFQGNSAPDKSGLPSDRFSAERTGGSVSTLTIQRTQQEDSAVYLCASSLELFEKNEQFFGPGTRLTVL.

This clonotype showed up just a few times. This chain uses TRBV7-6 with TRBJ2-7; D uncertain. Trimming took off 2 bases at V and 1 base at J, with 9 bases between the two ends. The CDR3 totals 14 residues. CDR1 and CDR2 (germline): SGHVS, FNYEAQ. The CDR3 reads CASSLFTGSYEQYF. CDR3 sequence (DNA): TGTGCCAGCAGCTTATTTACGGGTTCCTACGAGCAGTACTTC.

There are many counts of this clonotype. The genes are TRBV19 and TRBJ2-1, with 8 bases identical to TRBD1. CDR1 is LNHDA and CDR2 is SQIVND in the germline V gene (reference sequence). J lost 6 bases, V lost 9 bases, and 4 bases had no gene match. The CDR3 consists of 12 residues. In DNA, the CDR3 is TGTGCCAGCACAACAGGGGGCAATGAGCAGTTCTTC. Amino acid sequence: CASTTGGNEQFF.